The 9 T cell receptor beta chains in this list originate from one sample, sequenced in a study of blood T cells in healthy people across ages. With a J-beta primer mix and a sample-barcoded 5' primer, a second PCR ran about 7 to 12 cycles. TCRdb re-called the 5' RACE reads through MiXCR, storing one row per CDR3 protein. The sample lists some 940,000 distinct CDR3 sequences, around 29% occurring once. These data also featured in a second study, about T cells of mothers and their children.

The material sequenced was blood. The receptors stem from a middle-aged woman in good health.

This clonotype was found many times. This chain links TRBV4-3 with TRBJ2-7, with 10 bases identical to TRBD1. With 4 bases clipped from V and 3 bases from J, the junction kept 6 bases outside the gene matches. CDR3 length: 15 amino acids. Per germline, CDR1 LGHNA and CDR2 YSLEER. The CDR3 region has the DNA TGCGCCAGCAGCCTCCGGCGGACAGGGGGCTACGAGCAGTACTTC. Its protein product is CASSLRRTGGYEQYF.

This clonotype appeared many times. The chain links TRBV9 to TRBJ2-3; D is uncertain. Germline V gene lookup returns CDR1 SGDLS and CDR2 YYNGEE. Trimming removed 4 bases from V and 8 bases from J, with 14 bases in between. This CDR3 has 13 amino acids. The CDR3 region has the DNA TGTGCCAGCAGCCCCCAGACCCTTGGTACGCAGTATTTT. Translated: CASSPQTLGTQYF.

This clonotype was counted a few times. The rearrangement joins TRBV3-1 to TRBJ2-5; TRBD2 is a possible D gene (5 bases). Germline-derived CDR1 and CDR2 are LGHDT and YNNKEL (reference sequence). The CDR3 consists of 15 residues. V was cut by 1 base and J by 11 bases, with 20 bases left in between. CDR3 DNA: TGTGCCAGCAGCCAAGGGGCTGGCGGGCTTGGGGAGCAGTACTTC. Its translation: CASSQGAGGLGEQYF.

This chain joins TRBV5-1 and TRBJ1-1; D possibly corresponds to TRBD1 (5 bases). Looked up from germline, CDR1 is SGHRS and CDR2 is YFSETQ. CDR3 length: 15 residues. Trimming took 1 base from V and 5 from J, leaving 15 bases between them. The CDR3 reads CASSLRPPGGTEAFF. CDR3 sequence (DNA): TGCGCCAGCAGCTTGAGGCCCCCCGGGGGGACTGAAGCTTTCTTT.

This clonotype was counted only a few times. The chain uses TRBV7-3 and TRBJ2-1, with 10 bases matching TRBD2. V lost 5 bases and J lost 9; bases outside the gene matches: 10. The CDR3 runs to 15 residues. Germline V gene lookup returns CDR1 SGHTA and CDR2 FQGTGA. DNA of the CDR3: TGTGCCAGCAGCCCCCCAGCGGGGGGGCTGGGTGAGCAGTTCTTC. Residues: CASSPPAGGLGEQFF.

For this clonotype: The junction does not match germline at one end; this may be a read error. The J gene is TRBJ2-7, the V gene TRBV28; D not resolved. In germline, CDR1 is MDHEN, CDR2 SYDVKM. CDR3 length: 12 amino acids. CDR3 nucleotides: TGTGTCAGCACTAATAGAGTCTACGAGCAGTACTTC. Translated: CVSTNRVYEQYF.

A remark on this clonotype: This clone may be a read error of a much larger clone one base away. The chain's CDR3 is CASSQGAPSRTYEQYF. The CDR3 region has the DNA TGTGCCAGCAGCCAAGGGGCACCTAGTCGGACCTACGAGCAGTACTTC. V gene TRBV14 combines with J gene TRBJ2-4; D is uncertain. The J call may be in error: the DNA end matches TRBJ2-7 better. Germline CDR1 is SGHDN and CDR2 is FVKESK. The CDR3 is 16 amino acids.

The chain links TRBV9 to TRBJ2-1, with D perhaps matching TRBD1 (5 bases). Trimming cost V 0 bases and J 4 bases, with 11 bases left between them. The CDR3 consists of 15 residues. Germline V lookup: CDR1 SGDLS, CDR2 YYNGEE. The CDR3 DNA sequence: TGTGCCAGCAGCGTAGTAGGGGATCGATACAATGAGCAGTTCTTC. The encoded protein is CASSVVGDRYNEQFF.

This clonotype was detected many times. The CDR3 DNA follows: TGTGCCAGCCAACAGGGGGCGGGATCCTACGAGCAGTACTTC. Translated: CASQQGAGSYEQYF. J is TRBJ2-7 and V is TRBV27, with TRBD1 matching 9 bases. From germline, CDR1 is MNHEY and CDR2 SMNVEV (reference sequence). The J segment lost 1 base and the V segment lost 8 bases, leaving 6 bases of the junction unmatched. The CDR3 length is 14 residues.